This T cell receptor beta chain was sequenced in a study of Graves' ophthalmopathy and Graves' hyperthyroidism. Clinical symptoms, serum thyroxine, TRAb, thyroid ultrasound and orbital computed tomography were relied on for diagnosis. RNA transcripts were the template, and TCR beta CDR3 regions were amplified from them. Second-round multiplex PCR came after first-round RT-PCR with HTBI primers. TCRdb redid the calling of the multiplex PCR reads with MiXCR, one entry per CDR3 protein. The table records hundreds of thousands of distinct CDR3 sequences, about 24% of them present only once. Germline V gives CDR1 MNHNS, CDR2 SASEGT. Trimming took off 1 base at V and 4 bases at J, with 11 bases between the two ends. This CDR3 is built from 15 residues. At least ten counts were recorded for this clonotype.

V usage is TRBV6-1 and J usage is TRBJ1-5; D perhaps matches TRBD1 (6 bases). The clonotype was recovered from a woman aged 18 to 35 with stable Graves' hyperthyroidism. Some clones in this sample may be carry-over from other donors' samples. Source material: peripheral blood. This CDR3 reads CASSEGPQGNQPQHF. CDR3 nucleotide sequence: TGTGCCAGCAGTGAAGGTCCACAGGGAAATCAGCCCCAGCATTTT.